A selection of T cell receptor beta chains follows, all from one sample in a study of memory CD4+ T cells and cytomegalovirus serostatus. Method: immunoSEQ multiplex PCR; TCRdb's copy keeps in-frame clones and lacks some. The table has around 63,000 clones, about 78% seen once. Material for sequencing was memory CD4+ T cells from blood. Every receptor here comes from an adult in good health and CMV-seropositive. The CDR3 runs from the conserved cysteine through the conserved F or W. The D gene is left open where the match is weak. Size values are once, few and many counts, or a class for expanded clones, and some rows have none.

TGTGCCAGCAGCCCCCAAGGACTAGCGGGAGGGAATGAGCAGTTCTTC	CASSPQGLAGGNEQFF	TRBV7-3	once	TRBJ2-1	TRBD2
TGTGCCAGTAGTATTCCGCTAGCCAAGACCCAGTACTTC	CASSIPLAKTQYF	TRBV19	.	TRBJ2-5	.
TGTGCCAGCTCACCACCGGGACTAGCGGGCTCCTACGAGCAGTACTTC	CASSPPGLAGSYEQYF	TRBV18	.	TRBJ2-7	TRBD2
TGTGCCAGCAAGAGCAGTGGAAAGCCCCAGCATTTT	CASKSSGKPQHF	TRBV28	.	TRBJ1-5	.
TGTGCCAGCCAGGCAGGGCTTGCCTACGAGCAGTACTTC	CASQAGLAYEQYF	TRBV28	.	TRBJ2-7	.
TGTGCCAGTAGTAGGTCAATGGGGGGCGATTCACCCCTCCACTTT	CASSRSMGGDSPLHF	TRBV19	.	TRBJ1-6	.
TGCGCCAGCAGTGAGGCTGGACTAGCGGGGGGCCACGAGCAGTACTTC	CASSEAGLAGGHEQYF	TRBV10-2	.	TRBJ2-7	TRBD2
TGTGCCAGCAGTGAGAATTTGCTCGGGACAGGGTGCGAAGCTTTCTTT	CASSENLLGTGCEAFF	TRBV2	few	TRBJ1-1	TRBD1
TGTGCCAGCAGCACAAGGGGGGCCTTGGTTAAAGAGACCCAGTACTTC	CASSTRGALVKETQYF	TRBV7-2	.	TRBJ2-5	.
TGTGCCAGCAGCTTGAATGCACCGGCCTACGAGCAGTACTTC	CASSLNAPAYEQYF	TRBV11-2	.	TRBJ2-7	.
TGTGCCAGCACCCCACAGGGATTCAGTCAGCCCCAGCATTTT	CASTPQGFSQPQHF	TRBV6-1	.	TRBJ1-5	.
TGTGCCAGCAGCCAAGAGAGGGGGTCTAATGAAAAACTGTTTTTT	CASSQERGSNEKLFF	TRBV4-2	once	TRBJ1-4	.